Below are 31 T cell receptor beta chains sequenced from a single sample in a study of CD8+ T cells in alopecia areata. RNA was isolated and reverse transcribed to cDNA, the sequencing template. The method was immunoSEQ multiplex PCR; TCRdb's version includes in-frame clones alone and lacks a portion of them. The sample contains 140,000 or so clones, approximately 56% of which appear only once. Sequencing was carried out using CD8+ T cells sorted from blood. These receptors came from a human donor in good health.

This clone was seen a handful of times. The chain is built from TRBV9 and TRBJ2-1, with 16 bases fitting TRBD2. The germline CDR1 and CDR2 sequences are SGDLS and YYNGEE. CDR3 length equals 16 residues. The V and J ends lost 4 bases and 7 bases, in that order; junction bases with no gene match: 5. CDR3 nucleotide sequence: TGTGCCAGCAGCTCCGAGGGACTAGCGGGAGGGAATGAGCAGTTCTTC. The encoded protein is CASSSEGLAGGNEQFF.

This chain uses TRBV6-1 with TRBJ1-5; no reliable D call. V dropped 1 base and J dropped 4 bases, with 11 bases sitting between them. The CDR3 is 15 residues long. Germline V lookup: CDR1 MNHNS, CDR2 SASEGT. The CDR3 is CASSEDGVRNQPQHF. The DNA of the CDR3 is TGTGCCAGCAGTGAAGATGGGGTCCGGAATCAGCCCCAGCATTTT.

The chain is built from TRBV4-1 and TRBJ2-7; 10 bases are a match to TRBD1. Germline V gene lookup returns CDR1 MGHRA and CDR2 YSYEKL. Trimming removed 3 bases from V and 5 bases from J; junction bases left unmatched: 7. This CDR3 contains 15 residues. Written as DNA, the CDR3 is TGCGCCAGCAGCCAGGGCGACAGGGGGCCCCACGAGCAGTACTTC. Translation gives CASSQGDRGPHEQYF.

This chain links TRBV4-1 with TRBJ2-7; the D is unclear. The CDR3 covers 13 residues. Per the germline V gene, CDR1 is MGHRA and CDR2 is YSYEKL. V was pared by 2 bases and J by 2 bases, with 7 bases between. The CDR3 bases are TGCGCCAGCAGCCAAACCCAGGCCTACGAGCAGTACTTC. Translating gives CASSQTQAYEQYF.

This sequence joins TRBV28 and TRBJ2-7; TRBD1 might be the D (6 bases). There are 12 residues in the CDR3. Trimming left V 8 bases short and J 4 bases short, with 12 bases between. Germline CDR1 is MDHEN and CDR2 is SYDVKM. The CDR3 region is CASRTTGYEQYF. CDR3 nucleotide sequence: TGTGCCAGCCGAACTACAGGGTACGAGCAGTACTTC.

The chain employs TRBV5-4 and TRBJ2-7; a possible D gene is TRBD2 (6 bases). V lost 0 bases and J lost 4, with 14 bases in between. Germline V gene sequence: CDR1 SGHNT, CDR2 YYREEE (reference sequence). The length of the CDR3 is 15 residues. CDR3 coding DNA: TGTGCCAGCAGCTTGGAAACGGGAGTGGCTTACGAGCAGTACTTC. Translation gives CASSLETGVAYEQYF.

The rearrangement uses TRBV6-5 and TRBJ1-4, with a possible D match to TRBD1 (6 bases). Per the germline V gene, CDR1 is MNHEY and CDR2 is SVGAGI. Trimming stripped 0 bases from V and 8 bases from J, with 16 bases between. This CDR3 region has 16 residues. DNA of the CDR3: TGTGCCAGCAGTTACTCCAGGGGCGATAATGTGGAAAAACTGTTTTTT. This codes for CASSYSRGDNVEKLFF.

The DNA of the CDR3 is TGCAGCGCAATAGGGAGAGTGGCCCAGTACTTC. Translated: CSAIGRVAQYF. This chain uses TRBV29-1 with TRBJ2-5, with a tentative D call TRBD2 (5 bases). The germline V and J ends were trimmed by 7 bases and 9 bases, with 15 bases remaining between them. This CDR3 has 11 amino acids. Germline CDR1 and CDR2: SQVTM and ANQGSEA.

The rearrangement uses TRBV7-9 and TRBJ2-5; tentatively, D is TRBD2 (7 bases). From germline, CDR1 is SEHNR and CDR2 FQNEAQ (reference sequence). V lost 5 bases, J lost 5 bases, and 27 bases lay in between. The CDR3 has 18 residues. Here the CDR3 DNA reads TGTGCCAGCAGCCAAACCGGGGGGCTAGTCGAACCCATGGAGACCCAGTACTTC. This translates into CASSQTGGLVEPMETQYF.

This clone has just one count. The CDR3: CASSQREYEQYF. CDR3 DNA sequence: TGTGCCAGCAGCCAAAGGGAGTACGAGCAGTACTTC. V is TRBV13 and J is TRBJ2-7; D perhaps matches TRBD2 (5 bases). V was cut by 5 bases and J by 4 bases, with 9 bases left in between. Per germline, CDR1 PRHDT and CDR2 FYEKMQ (reference sequence). The CDR3 length is 12 residues.

In its sample, this clone was seen a few times. This sequence joins TRBV23-1 and TRBJ2-1; unclear D gene. TRBV23-1 is given ORF status, its function remaining uncertain. The V and J ends lost 0 bases and 5 bases respectively, with 14 bases between them. This CDR3 contains 16 residues. CDR3 in DNA: TGCGCCAGCAGTCAATCAAGCCCTACGGGTGACAATGAGCAGTTCTTC. Its translation is CASSQSSPTGDNEQFF.

In its sample, this clone was seen once. The chain is built from TRBV15 and TRBJ2-7; 7 bases line up with TRBD1. The CDR3 has 14 residues. The trim removed 0 bases at V and 2 bases at J, leaving 1 base unmatched. Germline V gives CDR1 LNHNV, CDR2 YYDKDF (reference sequence). Written as DNA, the CDR3 is TGTGCCACCAGCAGAGAGGGACAGCCCTACGAGCAGTACTTC. Amino acid sequence: CATSREGQPYEQYF. The full variable domain, its missing parts supplied by reference TRBV15 and TRBJ2-7, is DAMVIQNPRYQVTQFGKPVTLSCSQTLNHNVMYWYQQKSSQAPKLLFHYYDKDFNNEADTPDNFQSRRPNTSFCFLDIRSPGLGDTAMYLCATSREGQPYEQYFGPGTRLTVT.

The rearrangement joins TRBV2 to TRBJ2-7; the D gene is possibly TRBD2 (5 bases). Trimming removed 6 bases from V and 3 bases from J, with 9 bases in between. There are 12 residues in the CDR3. Germline assignment: CDR1 SNHLY and CDR2 FYNNEI. Here the CDR3 reads CASREGGYEQYF. The CDR3 coding sequence is TGTGCCAGCAGAGAGGGTGGCTACGAGCAGTACTTC.

The V gene is TRBV10-3, the J gene TRBJ1-5; TRBD1 might be the D (5 bases). The CDR3 runs to 16 residues. Deletions cut 7 bases from V and 5 bases from J, with 21 bases between. The germline V gene encodes CDR1 ENHRY and CDR2 SYGVKD. CDR3 sequence (DNA): TGTGCCATCACCATACATGGACGGGGGTTGGATCAGCCCCAGCATTTT. As protein: CAITIHGRGLDQPQHF.

This chain links TRBV7-9 with TRBJ2-1; no reliable D call. The germline V and J ends were trimmed by 5 bases and 4 bases, with 12 bases remaining between them. The CDR3 contains 14 residues. Germline CDR1 reads SEHNR; CDR2 reads FQNEAQ (reference sequence). The chain's CDR3 is CASSRVQRYNEQFF. CDR3 DNA: TGTGCCAGCAGCCGCGTACAACGATACAATGAGCAGTTCTTC.

The chain uses TRBV7-9 and TRBJ2-5; D remains ambiguous. V was clipped by 1 base and J by 5 bases, with 8 bases between them. The germline gives CDR1 SEHNR, CDR2 FQNEAQ (reference sequence). This CDR3 comprises 13 residues. Written as DNA, the CDR3 is TGTGCCAGCAGCTTAGGGAGCGTGGAGACCCAGTACTTC. Protein sequence: CASSLGSVETQYF.

This sequence joins TRBV27 and TRBJ1-1, with 8 nucleotides matching TRBD1. V trimming: 5 bases; J trimming: 1 base; junction bases outside the gene matches: 3. The CDR3 loop spans 14 amino acids. Per germline, CDR1 MNHEY and CDR2 SMNVEV (reference sequence). This chain's CDR3 is CASSLGQGNTEAFF. DNA for the CDR3: TGTGCCAGCAGTCTCGGACAGGGGAACACTGAAGCTTTCTTT.

The J gene is TRBJ1-4, the V gene TRBV29-1; 7 positions match TRBD1. Trimming removed 0 bases from V and 0 bases from J; junction bases left unmatched: 1. Germline assignment: CDR1 SQVTM and CDR2 ANQGSEA. The CDR3 length is 15 residues. CDR3 loop: CSVEEQGPTNEKLFF. The DNA of the CDR3 is TGCAGCGTTGAAGAACAGGGGCCAACTAATGAAAAACTGTTTTTT.

This clone was seen once. The chain carries TRBV5-4 and TRBJ1-2; possibly TRBD1 for D (6 bases). This CDR3 is built from 15 residues. V lost 4 bases and J lost 3, with 16 bases in between. From germline, CDR1 is SGHNT and CDR2 YYREEE (reference sequence). CDR3 nucleotide sequence: TGTGCCAGCAGCCGTGGACAGCGCAGAGACTATGGCTACACCTTC. This sequence encodes CASSRGQRRDYGYTF.

At least ten counts were recorded for this clone. The V call is TRBV29-1, the J call TRBJ1-2; possibly TRBD1 for D (5 bases). CDR3 length equals 13 residues. Trimming cost V 6 bases and J 4 bases, with 15 bases left between them. CDR1 and CDR2 (germline): SQVTM, ANQGSEA. CDR3 DNA sequence: TGCAGCGTGAGGGACGGTGATTCCTATGGCTACACCTTC. Its protein is CSVRDGDSYGYTF.

This sequence joins TRBV7-2 and TRBJ2-5; 9 bases align to TRBD1. The V and J ends lost 4 bases and 7 bases, in that order; junction bases with no gene match: 4. Germline lookup yields CDR1 SGHTA and CDR2 FQGNSA. There are 13 residues in the CDR3. The CDR3 protein is CASSWDRAGTQYF. Written as DNA, the CDR3 is TGTGCCAGCAGCTGGGACAGGGCAGGGACCCAGTACTTC.

This clone showed up just a few times. This chain connects TRBV4-1 to TRBJ1-1; tentatively, D is TRBD1 (5 bases). The germline V gene has CDR1 MGHRA and CDR2 YSYEKL. CDR3 length: 15 amino acids. V lost 3 bases and J 8 bases, leaving 19 bases between the germline ends. As DNA, the CDR3 is TGCGCCAGCAGCCACCCCTCCGGTGGGGCCACGGAAGCTTTCTTT. This encodes CASSHPSGGATEAFF.

V and J are TRBV4-1 and TRBJ1-5, with 7 positions matching TRBD1. After removal of 4 bases from V and 2 bases from J, the junction contained 2 bases not matched to a gene. The CDR3 contains 14 residues. Per the germline V gene, CDR1 is MGHRA and CDR2 is YSYEKL. The CDR3 DNA is TGCGCCAGCAGCCGAGGACAGGGCAATCAGCCCCAGCATTTT. It is translated as CASSRGQGNQPQHF.

V and J are TRBV9 and TRBJ1-2; 11 nucleotides line up with TRBD1. Germline trimming cut 4 bases from V and 8 bases from J; bases unmatched to any gene: 10. Per the germline V gene, CDR1 is SGDLS and CDR2 is YYNGEE. The CDR3 sequence is 15 residues long. The DNA for the CDR3 is TGTGCCAGCAGCCCGTGGACAGGGGGCGCGGTGGGCTACACCTTC. Translating gives CASSPWTGGAVGYTF. Based on the CDR3 plus reference TRBV9 and TRBJ1-2, the full variable domain is DSGVTQTPKHLITATGQRVTLRCSPRSGDLSVYWYQQSLDQGLQFLIQYYNGEERAKGNILERFSAQQFPDLHSELNLSSLELGDSALYFCASSPWTGGAVGYTFGSGTRLTVV.

This chain links TRBV19 with TRBJ2-2; 11 nucleotides align to TRBD2. Germline V gene data show CDR1 as LNHDA and CDR2 as SQIVND (reference sequence). After removal of 7 bases from V and 7 bases from J, the junction contained 2 bases not matched to a gene. This CDR3 contains 13 residues. DNA for the CDR3: TGTGCCAGTACGGGACTAGCGGACGGGGAGCTGTTTTTT. This encodes CASTGLADGELFF.

The gene calls are TRBV27 and TRBJ2-7; TRBD1 matches 7 bases. V dropped 5 bases and J dropped 5; count of bases not matched to a gene: 12. CDR1 and CDR2 (germline): MNHEY, SMNVEV (reference sequence). CDR3 length: 15 amino acids. The CDR3 DNA is TGTGCCAGCAGTGGGCGGACAGGAAATGAGAACGAGCAGTACTTC. Its translation: CASSGRTGNENEQYF.

CDR3 sequence: CASSLGASGTYEQYF. CDR3 coding DNA: TGTGCCAGCAGCTTAGGCGCTAGCGGCACCTACGAGCAGTACTTC. The genes are TRBV7-8 and TRBJ2-7; 7 bases fit TRBD2. Germline V gene sequence: CDR1 SGHVS, CDR2 FQNEAQ. The CDR3 has 15 residues. Trimming took 1 base from V and 2 from J; bases not matched to a gene: 5.

This rearrangement joins TRBV6-5 to TRBJ2-1; 9 positions agree with TRBD1. The CDR3 extends over 14 amino acids. Germline trimming cut 7 bases from V and 7 bases from J; bases unmatched to any gene: 8. Germline V lookup: CDR1 MNHEY, CDR2 SVGAGI. The CDR3 sequence: CASTKQGAQNEQFF. CDR3 nucleotides: TGTGCCAGCACTAAACAGGGGGCGCAGAATGAGCAGTTCTTC.

This clone was seen only once. The chain is built from TRBV7-9 and TRBJ1-2; possibly TRBD1 for D (5 bases). V lost 5 bases, J lost 4 bases, and 8 bases lay in between. Germline V gene lookup returns CDR1 SEHNR and CDR2 FQNEAQ (reference sequence). This CDR3 has 12 amino acids. The chain's CDR3 is CASSRDLYGYTF. CDR3 bases: TGTGCCAGCAGCCGGGACCTCTATGGCTACACCTTC.

The rearrangement joins TRBV2 to TRBJ2-1; D unresolved. Germline CDR1 is SNHLY and CDR2 is FYNNEI. The ends were cut back, 5 bases at V and 8 bases at J, with 10 bases in the middle. CDR3 length: 12 amino acids. The CDR3 loop is CASSQPGDEQFF. Here the CDR3 DNA reads TGTGCCAGCAGTCAACCTGGGGATGAGCAGTTCTTC.

This clone turned up a few times. J is TRBJ2-1 and V is TRBV9; TRBD1 aligns across 10 bases. Germline loops: CDR1 SGDLS, CDR2 YYNGEE. The CDR3 runs to 14 residues. J lost 10 bases, V lost 4 bases, and 8 bases had no gene match. CDR3 loop: CASSLETGGAEQFF. The DNA for the CDR3 is TGTGCCAGCAGCCTTGAGACAGGGGGCGCCGAGCAGTTCTTC.